This TCR beta chain emerged from a study of cytomegalovirus exposure and HLA in healthy donors. The study, taken as a whole, reports: HLA alleles showed associations with some 17,000 TCR beta sequences in a later analysis, at a 0.05 false discovery rate. A cluster of highly shared sequence variants was likely a sequencing artifact. In most subjects, TCR beta sequences reportedly gave accurate predictions of HLA-A and HLA-B alleles. The authors excluded some V segments, including TRBV6-2 and TRBV6-3, as indistinguishable.

PCR involved 60 Vbeta and 13 Jbeta primers. Assay: immunoSEQ multiplex PCR; the TCRdb copy retains only in-frame clones and omits some. The sample has around 130,000 clones; just under 80% are singletons. J lost 4 bases, V lost 3 bases, and 8 bases had no gene match. Per the germline V gene, CDR1 is SGHRS and CDR2 is YFSETQ. The CDR3 has 15 amino acids. Worth noting for this clone: No antigen is known for it.

This clonotype was obtained from a woman under 30 in good health and CMV-seronegative. The chain combines TRBV5-1 with TRBJ2-7, with 9 bases fitting TRBD1. The specimen was PBMCs. CDR3 nucleotide sequence: TGCGCCAGCAGCTCCACACAGGGGGCGGGGTACGAGCAGTACTTC. Amino acid sequence: CASSSTQGAGYEQYF.